A selection of T cell receptor beta chains follows, all from one sample in a study of immune cell composition in non-small cell lung cancer. Only in-frame clones appear in the TCRdb table, and some are missing; sequencing was by immunoSEQ multiplex PCR. The data show 3,500 to 4,000 clones, roughly four fifths seen once. The sample consisted of non-adjacent lung tissue. These receptors originate from a human donor with non-small cell lung cancer. CDR3s include the opening cysteine and the closing phenylalanine or tryptophan. D genes are given only for firm matches. Clone size is stated in some rows and not others, as once, few, many or a class when expanded.

j_gene | abundance | v_gene | d_gene | CDR3nt | CDR3aa
TRBJ1-1 | few | TRBV5-1 | - | TGCGCCAGCAGCTTTACGAGGAACACTGAAGCTTTCTTT | CASSFTRNTEAFF
TRBJ2-5 | - | TRBV5-8 | - | TGTGCCAGCAGCTACCCTTCGGGGAGAGAGACCCAGTACTTC | CASSYPSGRETQYF
TRBJ2-7 | - | TRBV5-4 | TRBD1 | TGTGCCAGCAGCTGGACAGGGCCCTCCTACGAGCAGTACTTC | CASSWTGPSYEQYF
TRBJ2-2 | - | TRBV7-6 | TRBD2 | TGTGCCAGCAGCTTAGATCTTCCTAGCGGGAGCTTTTTCACCGGGGAGCTGTTTTTT | CASSLDLPSGSFFTGELFF
TRBJ2-5 | - | TRBV19 | TRBD2 | TGTGCCAGTAGTACAGGGACTAGACGACGGGAGACCCAGTACTTC | CASSTGTRRRETQYF
TRBJ1-5 | - | TRBV29-1 | TRBD1 | TGCAGCGCTATGACAGGGATAGGTAGCAATCAGCCCCAGCATTTT | CSAMTGIGSNQPQHF
TRBJ2-5 | - | TRBV15 | - | TGTGCCACCAGCAGAGTGACTAGCCAAGAGACCCAGTACTTC | CATSRVTSQETQYF
TRBJ1-4 | - | TRBV12-5 | - | TGTGCTAGTGGTTTGGATCAGGGGAGGGGTGAAAAACTGTTTTTT | CASGLDQGRGEKLFF
TRBJ1-3 | once | TRBV6-1 | - | TGTGCCAGCAGTGAGCAGGGTCCCTTCTTTGGAAACACCATATATTTT | CASSEQGPFFGNTIYF
TRBJ2-3 | - | TRBV4-1 | - | TGCGCCAGCAGCCTCGTCTTTTGGAGGTTCGCGTTGGGCACAGATACGCAGTATTTT | CASSLVFWRFALGTDTQYF
TRBJ2-2 | - | TRBV5-1 | TRBD1 | TGCGCCAGCAGCCCCATAGGGACAGTGGGGACCGGGGAGCTGTTTTTT | CASSPIGTVGTGELFF
TRBJ2-2 | once | TRBV19 | TRBD2 | TGTGCCAGTAGTATAGATCGGGGAGGGGCCGGGGAGCTGTTTTTT | CASSIDRGGAGELFF
TRBJ2-7 | - | TRBV4-2 | - | TGTGCCAGCAGCCAAGTAGGCGGGACGACTTTCCCCGAGCAGTACTTC | CASSQVGGTTFPEQYF
TRBJ2-5 | - | TRBV18 | - | TGTGCCAGCTCACCACCGGAGGCCCCAGAGACCCAGTACTTC | CASSPPEAPETQYF
TRBJ1-2 | few | TRBV30 | TRBD1 | TGTGCCTGGAATCCCCGGACAGGGATCGGCTACACCTTC | CAWNPRTGIGYTF
TRBJ1-1 | - | TRBV9 | - | TGTGCCAGCAGCGCCACTTACAGGAGAAAGAACACTGAAGCTTTCTTT | CASSATYRRKNTEAFF
TRBJ2-1 | - | TRBV5-5 | - | TGTGCCAGCAGCTACTCGCTGAGGATGGAGAATGAGCAGTTCTTC | CASSYSLRMENEQFF
TRBJ1-2 | - | TRBV5-1 | - | TGCGCCAGCAGCTTGGCGCAGGGCGATGGCTACACCTTC | CASSLAQGDGYTF
TRBJ2-7 | - | TRBV28 | - | TGTGCCAGCAGTTTAGGCGGAGCCCGAGGCTACGAGCAGTACTTC | CASSLGGARGYEQYF
TRBJ1-1 | - | TRBV5-6 | - | TGTGCCAGCAGCTTGGTTCAGGGCAGGGACATGAACACTGAAGCTTTCTTT | CASSLVQGRDMNTEAFF
TRBJ2-7 | - | TRBV6-4 | TRBD2 | TGTGCCAGCAGAAGCGGGAGGAAATCCTACGAGCAGTACTTC | CASRSGRKSYEQYF
TRBJ2-1 | - | TRBV19 | TRBD1 | TGTGCCAGTAGTATTAGTGGACAGGGACACAATGAGCAGTTCTTC | CASSISGQGHNEQFF
TRBJ1-1 | - | TRBV5-6 | TRBD1 | TGTGCCAGCAGTGGACAGGGGGCAGGCACTGAAGCTTTCTTT | CASSGQGAGTEAFF
TRBJ1-1 | - | TRBV10-3 | - | TGTGCCATCTACCAGGGTGGGGTGAACACTGAAGCTTTCTTT | CAIYQGGVNTEAFF
TRBJ1-1 | - | TRBV11-3 | - | TGTGCCAGCAGCCTGGGGGGGGTTGACACTGAAGCTTTCTTT | CASSLGGVDTEAFF
TRBJ2-4 | - | TRBV15 | - | TGTGCCACCAGCGACCAGCCCAGGGTCAAAAACATTCAGTACTTC | CATSDQPRVKNIQYF
TRBJ1-2 | - | TRBV25-1 | - | TGTGCCAGCAAGGGGGGGGTTGGCTACACCTTC | CASKGGVGYTF
TRBJ1-4 | - | TRBV5-5 | - | TGTGCCAGCAGCTTGTCCCCGAGTAATGAAAAACTGTTTTTT | CASSLSPSNEKLFF
TRBJ2-5 | - | TRBV13 | - | TGTGCCAGCAGCCCCCTGGTCGGGGGAAGAGAGACCCAGTACTTC | CASSPLVGGRETQYF
TRBJ2-3 | - | TRBV7-6 | TRBD2 | TGTGCCAGCAGCTACGGACTAGCGGGGGGCCAGAGCACAGATACGCAGTATTTT | CASSYGLAGGQSTDTQYF
TRBJ1-2 | - | TRBV28 | TRBD1 | TGTGCCAGCACCATGTTTCGCGGACAGGGTAACTATGGCTACACCTTC | CASTMFRGQGNYGYTF
TRBJ2-3 | - | TRBV15 | TRBD2 | TGTGCCACCAGGGGCCCCTCGGCTAGCGGGGGGGCCGGCACAGATACGCAGTATTTT | CATRGPSASGGAGTDTQYF
TRBJ1-2 | - | TRBV7-2 | TRBD1 | TGTGCCAGCTCCAGCGGGACAGGGGGGTCGCGCGGCTACACCTTC | CASSSGTGGSRGYTF
TRBJ2-3 | - | TRBV10-1 | - | TGCGCCAACCCGGGCGGGGAGAGGGGCACAGATACGCAGTATTTT | CANPGGERGTDTQYF
TRBJ2-7 | - | TRBV7-2 | - | TGTGCCAGCAGCTTATCGGTACTTACGAGCTCCTACGAGCAGTACTTC | CASSLSVLTSSYEQYF
TRBJ2-3 | - | TRBV2 | TRBD2 | TGTGCCAGTAGACTAGCGGGAAACACAGATACGCAGTATTTT | CASRLAGNTDTQYF
TRBJ2-1 | - | TRBV5-1 | - | TGCGCCAGAAAAACTAGTAATGAGCAGTTCTTC | CARKTSNEQFF
TRBJ2-3 | - | TRBV5-1 | TRBD2 | TGCGCCAGCAGCTTGGGGACTAGCGGACTCACAGATACGCAGTATTTT | CASSLGTSGLTDTQYF
TRBJ2-7 | - | TRBV6-6 | TRBD2 | TGTGCCAGCAACGACGGGGCGGGAGGTCGGATATACGAGCAGTACTTC | CASNDGAGGRIYEQYF
TRBJ1-2 | once | TRBV7-6 | TRBD1 | TGTGCCAGCAGCCAGGGACAGGGCCTTTCTAACTATGGCTACACCTTC | CASSQGQGLSNYGYTF
TRBJ2-3 | once | TRBV28 | - | TGTGCCAGCAGTTTAGTGGGCGCGGCAGGGTCACAAGATACGCAGTATTTT | CASSLVGAAGSQDTQYF
TRBJ2-1 | - | TRBV27 | - | TGTGCCAGCAGTTCCATGGCCAGTCCAGGCAATGAGCAGTTCTTC | CASSSMASPGNEQFF
TRBJ1-5 | - | TRBV30 | - | TGTGCCTGGAGTGTCGCGGCAGGGAATCAGCCCCAGCATTTT | CAWSVAAGNQPQHF
TRBJ1-6 | - | TRBV7-9 | - | TGTGCCAGCAGAGCCCGGGACATCTCCTATAATTCACCCCTCCACTTT | CASRARDISYNSPLHF
TRBJ2-7 | - | TRBV7-9 | TRBD1 | TGTGCCAGCAGCCCACGGGACAGGGTCTCCTACGAGCAGTACTTC | CASSPRDRVSYEQYF
TRBJ2-2 | - | TRBV5-4 | - | TGTGCCAGCAGCTTGGGACAGGACACCGGGGAGCTGTTTTTT | CASSLGQDTGELFF
TRBJ1-5 | - | TRBV2 | - | TGTGCCAGCAGTGACAGGGAAAATCAGCCCCAGCATTTT | CASSDRENQPQHF
TRBJ2-5 | - | TRBV10-3 | - | TGTGCCATCAGTGGAGGCCCCGGACACTACGAGACCCAGTACTTC | CAISGGPGHYETQYF
TRBJ1-1 | - | TRBV6-1 | TRBD1 | TGTGCCAGCAGTGACCGGGACAGAAAGTCGCCTGAAGCTTTCTTT | CASSDRDRKSPEAFF
TRBJ2-1 | few | TRBV10-3 | TRBD2 | TGTGCCATCAGGCACACTAGCGGGAGATCCTACAATGAGCAGTTCTTC | CAIRHTSGRSYNEQFF
TRBJ2-2 | - | TRBV5-6 | TRBD2 | TGTGCCAGCAGCCATAGCGGGAGAAGGGACACCGGGGAGCTGTTTTTT | CASSHSGRRDTGELFF
TRBJ2-4 | - | TRBV5-1 | - | TGCGCCAGCAGCCTGTCGGGCAGGGGTCGGGAAAACATTCAGTACTTC | CASSLSGRGRENIQYF
TRBJ2-5 | few | TRBV2 | TRBD1 | TGTGCCAGCAGTGAAGTCCAGACAGGGGGAGAGACCCAGTACTTC | CASSEVQTGGETQYF
TRBJ2-3 | once | TRBV7-2 | - | TGTGCCAGCAGCTCGAGGGTCACAGATACGCAGTATTTT | CASSSRVTDTQYF